This T cell receptor (beta chain) was recovered during a study of CD8 T cells in Susac syndrome. The RNA input was about 0.45 to 1 ug, and it was reverse transcribed with random hexamers. Amplification of TCR beta CDR3 was carried out by immunoSEQ multiplex PCR, which covered 54 Vbeta and 13 Jbeta segments. TCRdb recomputed calls from the immunoSEQ multiplex PCR reads with MiXCR, one row per CDR3 protein. The sample has approximately 77,000 distinct CDR3 sequences, approximately 94% seen once. This receptor was obtained from a human donor with Susac syndrome. The material sequenced was CD4+ T cells from PBMCs.

The CDR3 region has the DNA TGTGCCAGCAGACGGACAGGTTACTCTGGAAACACCATATATTTT. As protein: CASRRTGYSGNTIYF. The V and J genes are TRBV6-5 and TRBJ1-3; 7 bases align to TRBD1. This CDR3 is 15 amino acids long. The V gene's germline CDR1 is MNHEY and CDR2 SVGAGI. With V trimmed by 6 bases and J by 0 bases, 5 bases remained unmatched.